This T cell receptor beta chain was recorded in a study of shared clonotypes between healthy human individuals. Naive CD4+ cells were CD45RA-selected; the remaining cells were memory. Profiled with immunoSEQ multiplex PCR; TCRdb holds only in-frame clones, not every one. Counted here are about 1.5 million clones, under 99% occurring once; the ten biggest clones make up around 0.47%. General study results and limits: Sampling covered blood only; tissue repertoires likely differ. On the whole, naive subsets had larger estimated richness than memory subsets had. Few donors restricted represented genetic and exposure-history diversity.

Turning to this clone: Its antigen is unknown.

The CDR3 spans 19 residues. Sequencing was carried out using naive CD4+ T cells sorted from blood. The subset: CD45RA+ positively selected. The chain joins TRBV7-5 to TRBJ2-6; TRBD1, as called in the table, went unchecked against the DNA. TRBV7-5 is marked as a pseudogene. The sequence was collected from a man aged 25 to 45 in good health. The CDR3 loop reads CARSLIPPGGYSGANVLTF. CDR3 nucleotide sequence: TGTGCCAGAAGCTTAATCCCGCCAGGGGGTTACTCTGGGGCCAACGTCCTGACTTTC.